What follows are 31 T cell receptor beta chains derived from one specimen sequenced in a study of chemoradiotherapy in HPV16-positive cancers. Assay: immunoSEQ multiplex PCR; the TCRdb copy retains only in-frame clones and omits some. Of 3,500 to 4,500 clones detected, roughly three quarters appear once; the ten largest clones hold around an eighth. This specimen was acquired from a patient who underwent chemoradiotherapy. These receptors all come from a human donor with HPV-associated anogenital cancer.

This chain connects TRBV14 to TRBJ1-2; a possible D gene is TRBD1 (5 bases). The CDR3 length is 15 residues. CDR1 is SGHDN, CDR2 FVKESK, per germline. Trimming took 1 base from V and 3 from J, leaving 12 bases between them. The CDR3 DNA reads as TGTGCCAGCAGCCAAGGTCAGGGAATCGACTATGGCTACACCTTC. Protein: CASSQGQGIDYGYTF.

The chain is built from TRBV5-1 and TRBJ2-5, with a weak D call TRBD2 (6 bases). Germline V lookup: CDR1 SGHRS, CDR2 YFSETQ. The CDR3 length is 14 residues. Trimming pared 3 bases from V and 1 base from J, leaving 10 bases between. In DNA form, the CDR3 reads TGCGCCAGCAGCTGGCGGGGCGGCCAAGAGACCCAGTACTTC. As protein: CASSWRGGQETQYF. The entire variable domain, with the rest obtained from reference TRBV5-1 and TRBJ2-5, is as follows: KAGVTQTPRYLIKTRGQQVTLSCSPISGHRSVSWYQQTPGQGLQFLFEYFSETQRNKGNFPGRFSGRQFSNSRSEMNVSTLELGDSALYLCASSWRGGQETQYFGPGTRLLVL.

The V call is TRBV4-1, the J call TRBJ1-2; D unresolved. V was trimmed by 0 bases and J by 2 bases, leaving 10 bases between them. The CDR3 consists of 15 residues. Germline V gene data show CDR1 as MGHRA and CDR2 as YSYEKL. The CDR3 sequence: CASSQDSATNYGYTF. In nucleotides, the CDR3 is TGCGCCAGCAGCCAAGACTCAGCTACGAACTATGGCTACACCTTC.

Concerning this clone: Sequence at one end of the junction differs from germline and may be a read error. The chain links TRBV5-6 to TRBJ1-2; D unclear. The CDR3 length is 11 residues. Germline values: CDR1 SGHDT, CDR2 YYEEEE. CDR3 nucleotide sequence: TGTGCCAGCAACTTGCGGGGTGGCTACACCTTC. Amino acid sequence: CASNLRGGYTF.

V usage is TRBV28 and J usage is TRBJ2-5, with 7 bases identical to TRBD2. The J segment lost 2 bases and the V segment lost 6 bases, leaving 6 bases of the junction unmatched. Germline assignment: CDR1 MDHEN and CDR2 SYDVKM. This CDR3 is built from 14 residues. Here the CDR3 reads CASRGGSPQETQYF. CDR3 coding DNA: TGTGCCAGCAGGGGGGGGAGTCCGCAAGAGACCCAGTACTTC. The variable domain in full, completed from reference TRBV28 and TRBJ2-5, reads DVKVTQSSRYLVKRTGEKVFLECVQDMDHENMFWYRQDPGLGLRLIYFSYDVKMKEKGDIPEGYSVSREKKERFSLILESASTNQTSMYLCASRGGSPQETQYFGPGTRLLVL.

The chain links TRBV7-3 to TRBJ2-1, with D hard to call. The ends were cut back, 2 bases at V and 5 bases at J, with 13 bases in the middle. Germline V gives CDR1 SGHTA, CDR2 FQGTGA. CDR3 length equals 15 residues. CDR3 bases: TGTGCCAGCAGCTTAGCGCCGAGAGGCGACAATGAGCAGTTCTTC. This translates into CASSLAPRGDNEQFF.

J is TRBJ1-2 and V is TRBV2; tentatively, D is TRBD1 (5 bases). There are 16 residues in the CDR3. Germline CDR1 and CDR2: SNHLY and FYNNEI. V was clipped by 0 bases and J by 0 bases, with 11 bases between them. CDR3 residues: CASSEARGDPNYGYTF. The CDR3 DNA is TGTGCCAGCAGTGAAGCGCGGGGGGACCCTAACTATGGCTACACCTTC.

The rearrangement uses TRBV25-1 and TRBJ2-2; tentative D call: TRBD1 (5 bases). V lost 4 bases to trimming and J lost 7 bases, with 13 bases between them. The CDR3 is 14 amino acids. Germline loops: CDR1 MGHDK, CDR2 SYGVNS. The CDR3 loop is CASSGGRVGGELFF. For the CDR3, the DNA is TGTGCCAGCAGTGGCGGCAGGGTTGGCGGGGAGCTGTTTTTT.

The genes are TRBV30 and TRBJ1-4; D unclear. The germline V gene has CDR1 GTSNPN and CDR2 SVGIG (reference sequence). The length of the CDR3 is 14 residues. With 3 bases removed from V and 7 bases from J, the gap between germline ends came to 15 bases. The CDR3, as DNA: TGTGCCTGGAGAAGGGAAGGAGATCGTGAAAAACTGTTTTTT. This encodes CAWRREGDREKLFF.

The DNA for the CDR3 is TGTGCCAGCAGTGAGGCCTGGCAGGTCCGAGGCTACACCTTC. This sequence encodes CASSEAWQVRGYTF. The chain is built from TRBV6-1 and TRBJ1-2; no reliable D call. Trimming removed 3 bases at V and 8 bases at J, with 16 bases between. CDR3 length: 14 amino acids. The germline V gene has CDR1 MNHNS and CDR2 SASEGT.

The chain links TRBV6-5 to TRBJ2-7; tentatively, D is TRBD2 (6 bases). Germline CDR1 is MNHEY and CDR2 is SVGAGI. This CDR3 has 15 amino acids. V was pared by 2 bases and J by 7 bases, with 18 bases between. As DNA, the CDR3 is TGTGCCAGCAGTTACACACACAACTTGGCGGGAGAGCAGTACTTC. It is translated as CASSYTHNLAGEQYF.

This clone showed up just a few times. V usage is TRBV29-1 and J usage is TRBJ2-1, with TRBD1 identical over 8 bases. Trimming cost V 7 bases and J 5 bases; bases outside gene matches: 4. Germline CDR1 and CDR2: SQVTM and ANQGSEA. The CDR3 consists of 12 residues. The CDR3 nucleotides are TGCAGCGCCCGGACAGGGAACAATGAGCAGTTCTTC. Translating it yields CSARTGNNEQFF.

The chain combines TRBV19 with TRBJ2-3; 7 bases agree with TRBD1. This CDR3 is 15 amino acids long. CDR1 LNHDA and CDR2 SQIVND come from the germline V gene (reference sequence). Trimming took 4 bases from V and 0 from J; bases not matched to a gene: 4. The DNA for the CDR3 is TGTGCCAGTAGTAGCCAACAGGGGAGCACAGATACGCAGTATTTT. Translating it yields CASSSQQGSTDTQYF.

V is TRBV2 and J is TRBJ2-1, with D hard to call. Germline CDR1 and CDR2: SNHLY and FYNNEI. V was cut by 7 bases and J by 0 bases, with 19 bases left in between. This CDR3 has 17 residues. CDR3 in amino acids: CASNPLGSRSSYNEQFF. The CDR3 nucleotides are TGTGCCAGCAATCCGCTGGGTTCTCGAAGCTCCTACAATGAGCAGTTCTTC.

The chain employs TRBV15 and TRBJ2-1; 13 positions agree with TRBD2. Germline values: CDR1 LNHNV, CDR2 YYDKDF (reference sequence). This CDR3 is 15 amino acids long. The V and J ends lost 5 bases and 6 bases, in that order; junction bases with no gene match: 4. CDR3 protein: CATSAGTSGVNEQFF. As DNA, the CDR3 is TGTGCCACCAGCGCGGGGACTAGCGGGGTCAATGAGCAGTTCTTC.

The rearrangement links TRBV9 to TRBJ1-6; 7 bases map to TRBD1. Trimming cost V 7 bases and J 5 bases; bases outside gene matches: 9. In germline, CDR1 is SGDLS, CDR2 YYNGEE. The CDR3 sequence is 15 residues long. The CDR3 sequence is CASGGGGRNNSPLHF. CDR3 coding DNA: TGTGCCAGCGGCGGAGGGGGCAGAAATAATTCACCCCTCCACTTT.

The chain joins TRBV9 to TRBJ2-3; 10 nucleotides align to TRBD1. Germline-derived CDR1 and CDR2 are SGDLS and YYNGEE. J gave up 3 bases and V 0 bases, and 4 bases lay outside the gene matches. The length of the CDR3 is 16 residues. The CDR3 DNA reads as TGTGCCAGCAGCGTAGTAGGACAGGGGGAGACAGATACGCAGTATTTT. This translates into CASSVVGQGETDTQYF.

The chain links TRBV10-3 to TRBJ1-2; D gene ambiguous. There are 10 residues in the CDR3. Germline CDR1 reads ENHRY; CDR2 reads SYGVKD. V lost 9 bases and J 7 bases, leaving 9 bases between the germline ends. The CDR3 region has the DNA TGTGCCATTGGCCGAGCTGGCTACACCTTC. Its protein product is CAIGRAGYTF.

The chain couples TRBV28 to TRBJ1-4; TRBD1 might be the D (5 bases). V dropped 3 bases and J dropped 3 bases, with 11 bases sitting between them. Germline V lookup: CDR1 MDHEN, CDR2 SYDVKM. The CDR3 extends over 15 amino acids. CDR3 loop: CASSFGGGANEKLFF. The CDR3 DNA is TGTGCCAGCAGTTTTGGAGGAGGGGCTAATGAAAAACTGTTTTTT.

The CDR3 reads CASTAYRGLNNEQFF. CDR3 DNA sequence: TGTGCCAGCACCGCTTACAGGGGACTTAACAATGAGCAGTTCTTC. The chain recombines TRBV7-9 with TRBJ2-1, with D tentatively TRBD1 (7 bases). The CDR3 loop spans 15 amino acids. Germline V lookup: CDR1 SEHNR, CDR2 FQNEAQ (reference sequence). Trimming pared 7 bases from V and 5 bases from J, leaving 18 bases between. The full variable domain, with the rest looked up from reference TRBV7-9 and TRBJ2-1, is DTGVSQNPRHKITKRGQNVTFRCDPISEHNRLYWYRQTLGQGPEFLTYFQNEAQLEKSRLLSDRFSAERPKGSFSTLEIQRTEQGDSAMYLCASTAYRGLNNEQFFGPGTRLTVL.

CDR3 coding DNA: TGTGCCAGCAGCCCGGACAGACTATACAATGAGCAGTTCTTC. It specifies CASSPDRLYNEQFF. The J gene is TRBJ2-1, the V gene TRBV27; a weak D match, TRBD1 (6 bases). The CDR3 runs 14 residues. Trimming shortened V by 6 bases and J by 4 bases, and 13 bases separated the two germline ends. Germline V gene data show CDR1 as MNHEY and CDR2 as SMNVEV (reference sequence).

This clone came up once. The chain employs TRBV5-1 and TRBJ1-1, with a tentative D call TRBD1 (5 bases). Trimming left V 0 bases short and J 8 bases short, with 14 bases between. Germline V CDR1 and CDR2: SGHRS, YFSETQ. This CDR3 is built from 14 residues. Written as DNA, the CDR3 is TGCGCCAGCAGCTTGGATTCGGGGCTGGTGGAAGCTTTCTTT. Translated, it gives CASSLDSGLVEAFF.

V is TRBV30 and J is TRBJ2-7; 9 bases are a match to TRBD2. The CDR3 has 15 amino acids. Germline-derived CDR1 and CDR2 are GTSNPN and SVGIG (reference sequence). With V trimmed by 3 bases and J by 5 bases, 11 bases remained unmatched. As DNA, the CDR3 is TGTGCCTGGAGGATTCGGCTAGCGGGATTGGACGAGCAGTACTTC. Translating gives CAWRIRLAGLDEQYF.

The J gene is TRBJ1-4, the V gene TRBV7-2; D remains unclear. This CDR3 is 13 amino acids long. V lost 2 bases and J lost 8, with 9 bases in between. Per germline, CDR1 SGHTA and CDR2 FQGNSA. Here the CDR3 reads CASSLSPQEKLFF. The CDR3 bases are TGTGCCAGCAGCTTAAGTCCACAGGAAAAACTGTTTTTT.

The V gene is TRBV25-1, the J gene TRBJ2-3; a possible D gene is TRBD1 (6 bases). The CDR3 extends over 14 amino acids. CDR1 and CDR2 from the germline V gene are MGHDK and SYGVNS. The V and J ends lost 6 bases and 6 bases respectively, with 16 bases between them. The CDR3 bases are TGTGCCAGCAGGGAGTCAGGGGCCAGCGATACGCAGTATTTT. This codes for CASRESGASDTQYF.

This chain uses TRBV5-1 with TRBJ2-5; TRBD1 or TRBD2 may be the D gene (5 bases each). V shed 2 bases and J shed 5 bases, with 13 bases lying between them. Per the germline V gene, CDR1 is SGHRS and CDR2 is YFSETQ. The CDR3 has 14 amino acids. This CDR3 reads CASSLEGNGETQYF. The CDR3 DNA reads TGCGCCAGCAGCTTAGAGGGGAATGGGGAGACCCAGTACTTC. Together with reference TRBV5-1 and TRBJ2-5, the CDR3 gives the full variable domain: KAGVTQTPRYLIKTRGQQVTLSCSPISGHRSVSWYQQTPGQGLQFLFEYFSETQRNKGNFPGRFSGRQFSNSRSEMNVSTLELGDSALYLCASSLEGNGETQYFGPGTRLLVL.

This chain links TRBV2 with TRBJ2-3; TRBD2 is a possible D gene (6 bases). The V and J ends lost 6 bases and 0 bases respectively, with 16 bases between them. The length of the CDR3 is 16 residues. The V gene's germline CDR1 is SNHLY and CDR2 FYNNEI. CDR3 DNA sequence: TGTGCCAGCAGCGCCGCTAGCGCCTACAGCACAGATACGCAGTATTTT. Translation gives CASSAASAYSTDTQYF.

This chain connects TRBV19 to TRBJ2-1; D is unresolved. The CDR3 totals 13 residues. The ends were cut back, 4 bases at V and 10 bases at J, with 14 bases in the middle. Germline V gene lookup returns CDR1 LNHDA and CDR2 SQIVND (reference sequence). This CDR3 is CASSKPPANEQFF. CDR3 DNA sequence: TGTGCCAGTAGTAAACCCCCCGCTAACGAGCAGTTCTTC.

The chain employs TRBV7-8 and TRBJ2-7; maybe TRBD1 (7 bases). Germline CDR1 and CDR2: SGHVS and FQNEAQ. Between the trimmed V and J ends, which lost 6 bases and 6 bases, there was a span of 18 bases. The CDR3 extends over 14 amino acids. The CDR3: CASRPTGTAGEQYF. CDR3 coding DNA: TGTGCCAGCAGGCCGACCGGGACAGCGGGCGAGCAGTACTTC.

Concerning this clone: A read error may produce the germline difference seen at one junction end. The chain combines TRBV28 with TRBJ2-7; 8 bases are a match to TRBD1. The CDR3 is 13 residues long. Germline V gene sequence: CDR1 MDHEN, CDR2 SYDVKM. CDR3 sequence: CAGRGRMGYEQYF. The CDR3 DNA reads TGTGCCGGCAGGGGGCGCATGGGCTACGAGCAGTACTTC.

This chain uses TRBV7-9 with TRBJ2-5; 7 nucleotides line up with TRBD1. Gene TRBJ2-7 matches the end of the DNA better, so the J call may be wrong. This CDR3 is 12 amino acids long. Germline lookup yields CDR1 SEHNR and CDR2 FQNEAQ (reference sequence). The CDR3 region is CASSLDRGEQYF. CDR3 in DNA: TGTGCCAGCAGCTTAGACAGGGGCGAGCAGTACTTC.